The 28 T cell receptor beta chains in this list originate from one sample, sequenced in a study of Ad26.COV2.S vaccination and SARS-CoV-2 variants. Libraries were prepared by immunoSEQ multiplex PCR; TCRdb keeps only in-frame clonotypes and omits some of them. The sample has hundreds of thousands of clones, about 80% seen once; the top ten hold around 7.4%. The treatment denotes: roughly 18 received Ad26.COV2.S at low or high dose, single or two shots; about five received placebo; per-sample allocation not given. Day 63 following the first vaccine or placebo injection was when the samples were taken. The specimen was peripheral blood, collected in a trial of Ad26.COV2.S vaccine versus placebo. The receptors here all came from a person between 18 and 65 years old who received the Ad26.COV2.S COVID-19 vaccine or a placebo.

The chain has TRBV6-1 and TRBJ2-4, with D perhaps being TRBD1 or TRBD2 (5 bases each). The CDR3 loop spans 16 amino acids. In germline, CDR1 is MNHNS, CDR2 SASEGT. Trimming took 2 bases from V and 0 from J, leaving 11 bases between them. The CDR3 coding sequence is TGTGCCAGCAGTGAACAGGGAGTACTAGCCAAAAACATTCAGTACTTC. This sequence encodes CASSEQGVLAKNIQYF.

Notes on this clone: Other DNA sequences from this sample encode an identical CDR3 as well. This chain connects TRBV18 to TRBJ1-2, with D possibly matching TRBD1 (6 bases). CDR1 and CDR2 from the germline V gene are KGHSH and LQKENI. CDR3 size: 13 residues. Trimming shortened V by 3 bases and J by 2 bases, and 7 bases separated the two germline ends. The CDR3, as DNA: TGTGCCAGCTCACCGGGGGCGAACTATGGCTACACCTTC. Protein sequence: CASSPGANYGYTF. The whole variable domain, remainder taken from reference TRBV18 and TRBJ1-2, is NAGVMQNPRHLVRRRGQEARLRCSPMKGHSHVYWYRQLPEEGLKFMVYLQKENIIDESGMPKERFSAEFPKEGPSILRIQQVVRGDSAAYFCASSPGANYGYTFGSGTRLTVV.

The chain combines TRBV5-1 with TRBJ2-2, with a possible D match to TRBD1 (5 bases). CDR1 SGHRS and CDR2 YFSETQ come from the germline V gene. This CDR3 contains 13 residues. The V end lost 5 bases, the J end lost 4 bases, and 9 bases lay between the germline ends. CDR3 amino acids: CASRVGATGELFF. Written as DNA, the CDR3 is TGCGCCAGCAGGGTAGGGGCCACCGGGGAGCTGTTTTTT.

A word on this clone: Other DNA variants within this sample encode the same CDR3. The chain is built from TRBV7-2 and TRBJ2-7; no definite D call. Per germline, CDR1 SGHTA and CDR2 FQGNSA. Trimming removed 1 base from V and 1 base from J, with 8 bases in between. The CDR3 runs to 14 residues. CDR3 loop: CASSLGGNSYEQYF. The CDR3 DNA reads as TGTGCCAGCAGCTTAGGAGGAAATTCCTACGAGCAGTACTTC. Full variable domain (missing parts from reference TRBV7-2 and TRBJ2-7): GAGVSQSPSNKVTEKGKDVELRCDPISGHTALYWYRQSLGQGLEFLIYFQGNSAPDKSGLPSDRFSAERTGGSVSTLTIQRTQQEDSAVYLCASSLGGNSYEQYFGPGTRLTVT.

This chain connects TRBV4-1 to TRBJ1-1, with unresolved D. V dropped 1 base and J dropped 8 bases, with 11 bases sitting between them. Per germline, CDR1 MGHRA and CDR2 YSYEKL. The CDR3 totals 13 residues. CDR3: CASSQVGQEEAFF. For the CDR3, the DNA is TGCGCCAGCAGCCAAGTAGGTCAGGAGGAAGCTTTCTTT.

The J gene is TRBJ2-3, the V gene TRBV5-1; D remains unclear. Germline CDR1 and CDR2: SGHRS and YFSETQ. The CDR3 is 13 amino acids. Trimming stripped 5 bases from V and 2 bases from J, with 9 bases between. DNA for the CDR3: TGCGCCAGCAGTGACGGTAACACAGATACGCAGTATTTT. Its protein product is CASSDGNTDTQYF.

The V and J genes are TRBV5-1 and TRBJ2-7; D not resolved. Deletions cut 3 bases from V and 2 bases from J, with 6 bases between. This CDR3 has 12 amino acids. Germline V gene lookup returns CDR1 SGHRS and CDR2 YFSETQ. CDR3 bases: TGCGCCAGCAGCTCGGTCCCCTACGAGCAGTACTTC. It codes for CASSSVPYEQYF. The complete variable domain, with remaining parts taken from reference TRBV5-1 and TRBJ2-7, reads KAGVTQTPRYLIKTRGQQVTLSCSPISGHRSVSWYQQTPGQGLQFLFEYFSETQRNKGNFPGRFSGRQFSNSRSEMNVSTLELGDSALYLCASSSVPYEQYFGPGTRLTVT.

The chain combines TRBV2 with TRBJ1-3; D is unclear. This CDR3 has 13 amino acids. CDR1 is SNHLY and CDR2 is FYNNEI in the germline V gene. V was pared by 7 bases and J by 0 bases, with 7 bases between. DNA of the CDR3: TGTGCCAGCAAGTTAACCTCTGGAAACACCATATATTTT. This sequence encodes CASKLTSGNTIYF. The full variable domain, in which reference TRBV2 and TRBJ1-3 provide the parts outside the CDR3, is EPEVTQTPSHQVTQMGQEVILRCVPISNHLYFYWYRQILGQKVEFLVSFYNNEISEKSEIFDDQFSVERPDGSNFTLKIRSTKLEDSAMYFCASKLTSGNTIYFGEGSWLTVV.

The genes are TRBV18 and TRBJ1-2; maybe TRBD1 (5 bases). Germline V CDR1 and CDR2: KGHSH, LQKENI. The CDR3 length is 14 residues. V gave up 6 bases and J gave up 8 bases, with 19 bases separating them. The CDR3 region has the DNA TGTGCCAGCTCTCCTCTGGCCGGGGGAGACGGCTACACCTTC. Translated: CASSPLAGGDGYTF.

The V and J genes are TRBV13 and TRBJ2-3; no clear D gene. From germline, CDR1 is PRHDT and CDR2 FYEKMQ (reference sequence). CDR3 length: 14 residues. The V and J ends lost 5 bases and 5 bases respectively, with 14 bases between them. The CDR3 sequence: CASSGPGYKDTQYF. Here the CDR3 DNA reads TGTGCCAGCAGCGGCCCCGGGTACAAAGATACGCAGTATTTT.

This rearrangement joins TRBV4-2 to TRBJ2-1; D gene unclear. CDR1 LGHNA and CDR2 YNFKEQ come from the germline V gene. This CDR3 comprises 12 residues. V was shortened by 8 bases and J by 5 bases, with 10 bases between the two germline ends. CDR3 loop: CASGTQNNEQFF. CDR3 DNA: TGTGCCAGCGGTACCCAGAACAATGAGCAGTTCTTC.

The rearrangement uses TRBV9 and TRBJ1-2, with a weak D call TRBD1 (5 bases). Trimming removed 4 bases from V and 6 bases from J, with 19 bases in between. This CDR3 has 15 amino acids. Germline-derived CDR1 and CDR2 are SGDLS and YYNGEE. The CDR3 spells CASSTGTARVDGYTF. CDR3 coding DNA: TGTGCCAGCAGCACGGGGACGGCTCGGGTTGATGGCTACACCTTC.

The genes are TRBV7-6 and TRBJ1-2; TRBD1 might be the D (5 bases). The CDR3 loop spans 15 amino acids. Germline V gene sequence: CDR1 SGHVS, CDR2 FNYEAQ. V was pared by 4 bases and J by 7 bases, with 19 bases between. The CDR3 loop reads CASSSEPGRGGGYTF. CDR3 nucleotide sequence: TGTGCCAGCAGCTCAGAACCGGGGAGGGGTGGTGGCTACACCTTC.

V is TRBV2 and J is TRBJ2-1, with D uncertain. The CDR3 is made up of 14 amino acids. The ends were cut back, 6 bases at V and 7 bases at J, with 16 bases in the middle. CDR1 is SNHLY and CDR2 is FYNNEI in the germline V gene. CDR3 sequence: CASRASWGRNEQFF. In DNA form, the CDR3 reads TGTGCCAGCAGGGCTAGTTGGGGAAGGAATGAGCAGTTCTTC. Drawing the rest from reference TRBV2 and TRBJ2-1, the complete variable domain is EPEVTQTPSHQVTQMGQEVILRCVPISNHLYFYWYRQILGQKVEFLVSFYNNEISEKSEIFDDQFSVERPDGSNFTLKIRSTKLEDSAMYFCASRASWGRNEQFFGPGTRLTVL.

This rearrangement joins TRBV6-1 to TRBJ2-3, with 9 bases lining up with TRBD2. The CDR3 contains 16 residues. J lost 3 bases, V lost 4 bases, and 8 bases had no gene match. Per the germline V gene, CDR1 is MNHNS and CDR2 is SASEGT. The CDR3 spells CASSVTAGGRTDTQYF. CDR3 coding DNA: TGTGCCAGCAGTGTAACGGCGGGAGGGCGGACAGATACGCAGTATTTT.

This clone was observed a few times. The sample holds other DNA sequences that translate to the same CDR3. The chain combines TRBV6-5 with TRBJ2-7; D perhaps matches TRBD1 (5 bases). The CDR3 has 14 amino acids. Germline V gives CDR1 MNHEY, CDR2 SVGAGI. V lost 2 bases and J 0 bases, leaving 8 bases between the germline ends. CDR3 region: CASSYGQGSYEQYF. The CDR3 bases are TGTGCCAGCAGTTACGGGCAGGGCTCCTACGAGCAGTACTTC.

This chain joins TRBV7-6 and TRBJ1-3; the D is unclear. Trimming pared 3 bases from V and 2 bases from J, leaving 11 bases between. CDR1 SGHVS and CDR2 FNYEAQ come from the germline V gene. This CDR3 region has 15 residues. The CDR3 DNA follows: TGTGCCAGCAGCTTTTCAGGAGACCCTGGAAACACCATATATTTT. This encodes CASSFSGDPGNTIYF.

V gene TRBV7-9 combines with J gene TRBJ2-1; TRBD1 is a possible D gene (5 bases). The germline CDR1 and CDR2 sequences are SEHNR and FQNEAQ (reference sequence). V lost 5 bases and J lost 5, with 10 bases in between. The CDR3 spans 13 residues. CDR3 in DNA: TGTGCCAGCAGCCCTGGACAAGACAATGAGCAGTTCTTC. This translates into CASSPGQDNEQFF.

The V gene is TRBV9, the J gene TRBJ2-7; D not resolved. Germline values: CDR1 SGDLS, CDR2 YYNGEE. V was pared by 0 bases and J by 0 bases, with 7 bases between. The CDR3 consists of 14 residues. The CDR3: CASSVEPHSYEQYF. CDR3 nucleotides: TGTGCCAGCAGCGTAGAGCCCCACTCCTACGAGCAGTACTTC.

The chain has TRBV19 and TRBJ2-2; D ambiguous. V was pared by 10 bases and J by 6 bases, with 9 bases between. CDR1 is LNHDA, CDR2 SQIVND, per germline (reference sequence). This CDR3 has 11 amino acids. This CDR3 reads CATSKSGELFF. The CDR3 DNA sequence: TGTGCCACCTCAAAGTCCGGGGAGCTGTTTTTT.

This clone was counted once. J is TRBJ1-2 and V is TRBV7-2, with D unclear. V lost 5 bases to trimming and J lost 8 bases, with 18 bases between them. The V gene's germline CDR1 is SGHTA and CDR2 FQGNSA. CDR3 length: 14 residues. In DNA, the CDR3 is TGTGCCAGCAGCATTCCGGGCCCACCCAGAGGCTACACCTTC. Amino acid sequence: CASSIPGPPRGYTF.

This chain connects TRBV19 to TRBJ2-5; a possible D gene is TRBD2 (5 bases). This CDR3 is built from 17 residues. V lost 1 base to trimming and J lost 0 bases, with 15 bases between them. Germline V lookup: CDR1 LNHDA, CDR2 SQIVND (reference sequence). The chain's CDR3 is CASSIVQIGADQETQYF. The CDR3 region has the DNA TGTGCCAGTAGTATAGTCCAGATTGGAGCGGACCAAGAGACCCAGTACTTC.

There are a few counts of this clone. The chain recombines TRBV30 with TRBJ1-1; D remains ambiguous. Germline V lookup: CDR1 GTSNPN, CDR2 SVGIG (reference sequence). Trimming removed 4 bases at V and 1 base at J, with 16 bases between. The CDR3 extends over 15 amino acids. CDR3 in amino acids: CAWTLPWKGNTEAFF. CDR3 sequence (DNA): TGTGCCTGGACCCTACCCTGGAAGGGGAACACTGAAGCTTTCTTT.

V gene TRBV10-3 combines with J gene TRBJ1-1; possibly TRBD1 for D (5 bases). The CDR3 runs to 14 residues. Germline V gives CDR1 ENHRY, CDR2 SYGVKD. Between the trimmed V and J ends, which lost 10 bases and 5 bases, there was a span of 20 bases. The CDR3 nucleotides read TGTGCCACCACTGTCCCGGGGCTGGGGACTGAAGCTTTCTTT. This sequence encodes CATTVPGLGTEAFF.

This sequence joins TRBV12-3 or TRBV12-4 and TRBJ1-1, with D uncertain. The CDR3 totals 12 residues. V was pared by 5 bases and J by 9 bases, with 13 bases between. For the CDR3, the DNA is TGTGCCAGCAGTCCCCCAGGCAGGCAAGCTTTCTTT. Protein: CASSPPGRQAFF.

The chain employs TRBV5-1 and TRBJ1-2; D perhaps matches TRBD1 (6 bases). Trimming left V 2 bases short and J 6 bases short, with 8 bases between. Germline CDR1 reads SGHRS; CDR2 reads YFSETQ. CDR3 size: 12 residues. The CDR3 sequence is CASSLQGNGYTF. The DNA for the CDR3 is TGCGCCAGCAGCTTACAGGGCAATGGCTACACCTTC.

This clone appeared a few times. Within the sample, other DNA sequences also encode this same CDR3. This chain links TRBV6-5 with TRBJ1-1, with D hard to call. From germline, CDR1 is MNHEY and CDR2 SVGAGI. There are 12 residues in the CDR3. V gave up 4 bases and J gave up 7 bases, with 10 bases separating them. CDR3 nucleotides: TGTGCCAGCAGTTTGGCGGGCGGTGAAGCTTTCTTT. This translates into CASSLAGGEAFF.

The V gene is TRBV29-1, the J gene TRBJ2-2; 11 bases are shared with TRBD2. The CDR3 extends over 19 amino acids. V lost 0 bases and J lost 1; bases outside the gene matches: 10. Germline V gene data show CDR1 as SQVTM and CDR2 as ANQGSEA. The CDR3 loop is CSVEDLSGGTSGNTGELFF. The CDR3 bases are TGCAGCGTTGAAGATCTTTCGGGGGGGACTAGCGGGAACACCGGGGAGCTGTTTTTT.